The 32 T cell receptor beta chains below were found in one sample sequenced in a study of PD-1 blockade in classical Hodgkin lymphoma (dated by TCRdb to 2020 to 2022). The library was generated by the immunoSEQ multiplex PCR assay. The source is immuneACCESS, and TCRdb retained only in-frame sequences with V and J called. Part of the clones is not carried over; for the studies checked, unresolved V genes explain less than half of this, and the remainder is unexplained. The sample contains over 25,000 clones, about 86% of them found a single time. About 7% of the sample is held by the ten biggest clonotypes. Per the publication, the time point label means: cycle 1 day 1 (C1D1), immediately before nivolumab initiation. Every trial patient had relapsed after autologous stem cell transplantation, and cohorts A, B and C differed in prior brentuximab vedotin exposure. Using a Miltenyi CD8+ T cell isolation kit, CD8+ T cells were purified from thawed PBMCs through magnetic negative selection.

The starting material was CD8+ T cells from blood, obtained at baseline. These receptors were taken from a human donor with classical Hodgkin lymphoma.

This rearrangement joins TRBV28 to TRBJ2-3; 15 bases are a match to TRBD2. V lost 6 bases, J lost 1 base, and 5 bases stayed unmatched. The CDR3 spans 17 residues. Germline V gene sequence: CDR1 MDHEN, CDR2 SYDVKM. The CDR3 here is CASSGLAGGPGTDTQYF. CDR3 sequence (DNA): TGTGCCAGCAGCGGACTAGCGGGAGGGCCGGGCACAGATACGCAGTATTTT.

V usage is TRBV28 and J usage is TRBJ2-2, with 7 bases matching TRBD2. Trimming at V came to 3 bases and at J to 2 bases, leaving 6 bases not matched to a gene. Germline values: CDR1 MDHEN, CDR2 SYDVKM. The CDR3 loop spans 16 amino acids. The CDR3 is CASSFTTGLNTGELFF. CDR3 DNA sequence: TGTGCCAGCAGTTTCACTACGGGACTAAACACCGGGGAGCTGTTTTTT.

The chain combines TRBV27 with TRBJ2-3; TRBD2 matches 8 bases. The CDR3 extends over 16 amino acids. The J segment lost 4 bases and the V segment lost 0 bases, leaving 6 bases of the junction unmatched. Germline CDR1 reads MNHEY; CDR2 reads SMNVEV (reference sequence). The CDR3 sequence is CASSLSAGELADTQYF. The CDR3 DNA is TGTGCCAGCAGTTTATCAGCGGGAGAGCTGGCAGATACGCAGTATTTT.

This clone was observed once. The chain employs TRBV7-2 and TRBJ1-5; TRBD1 aligns across 9 bases. V shed 6 bases and J 4 bases; nucleotides not matched to a gene: 7. Germline CDR1 reads SGHTA; CDR2 reads FQGNSA. This CDR3 spans 15 amino acids. The CDR3 protein is CASRMGQGSNQPQHF. In DNA form, the CDR3 reads TGTGCCAGCAGGATGGGACAGGGAAGTAATCAGCCCCAGCATTTT.

This clone showed up just once. The V call is TRBV27, the J call TRBJ1-2, with 9 bases aligning to TRBD1. Germline values: CDR1 MNHEY, CDR2 SMNVEV (reference sequence). The V segment lost 2 bases and the J segment 4 bases; nucleotides outside the gene matches: 17. CDR3 length: 19 residues. CDR3 DNA sequence: TGTGCCAGCAGTTTAGGGGGGATTCCGGGACAGGGTAGCCCCTATGGCTACACCTTC. Its protein product is CASSLGGIPGQGSPYGYTF.

The chain uses TRBV7-9 and TRBJ2-1; tentatively, D is TRBD2 (6 bases). Germline lookup yields CDR1 SEHNR and CDR2 FQNEAQ (reference sequence). The CDR3 runs 16 residues. Trimming took off 5 bases at V and 3 bases at J, with 17 bases between the two ends. DNA of the CDR3: TGTGCCAGCAGCGGAAGAGCGGGCCAGTACTACAATGAGCAGTTCTTC. Its translation: CASSGRAGQYYNEQFF. The entire variable domain, with the rest obtained from reference TRBV7-9 and TRBJ2-1, is as follows: DTGVSQNPRHKITKRGQNVTFRCDPISEHNRLYWYRQTLGQGPEFLTYFQNEAQLEKSRLLSDRFSAERPKGSFSTLEIQRTEQGDSAMYLCASSGRAGQYYNEQFFGPGTRLTVL.

This chain links TRBV15 with TRBJ2-7, with TRBD2 as a possible D gene (6 bases). CDR1 is LNHNV and CDR2 is YYDKDF in the germline V gene (reference sequence). Trimming removed 8 bases at V and 5 bases at J, with 10 bases between. The length of the CDR3 is 11 residues. The CDR3 DNA reads TGTGCCACCGAGGAGGGGAACGAGCAGTACTTC. This gives the protein CATEEGNEQYF.

The CDR3 reads CASSQGDRHYEQYF. In DNA, the CDR3 is TGCGCCAGCAGCCAAGGCGACCGACACTACGAGCAGTACTTC. This chain links TRBV4-1 with TRBJ2-7; unclear D gene. The V gene lost 1 base and the J gene lost 3 bases, with 10 bases spanning the gap. The CDR3 sequence is 14 residues long. Germline V gene data show CDR1 as MGHRA and CDR2 as YSYEKL.

This sequence joins TRBV9 and TRBJ1-4, with 8 bases lining up with TRBD1. Per germline, CDR1 SGDLS and CDR2 YYNGEE. The CDR3 has 15 residues. With 4 bases clipped from V and 7 bases from J, the junction kept 9 bases outside the gene matches. The CDR3: CASSSRTGISEKLFF. The CDR3 coding sequence is TGTGCCAGCAGCTCTCGGACAGGGATAAGTGAAAAACTGTTTTTT.

This chain joins TRBV7-9 and TRBJ2-2; no clear D gene. Per germline, CDR1 SEHNR and CDR2 FQNEAQ (reference sequence). The CDR3 totals 13 residues. The V end was cut by 4 bases, the J end by 5 bases, with 8 bases between. The CDR3 DNA reads TGTGCCAGCAGCTCCCAAAGAACCGGGGAGCTGTTTTTT. Its translation: CASSSQRTGELFF. Together with reference TRBV7-9 and TRBJ2-2, the CDR3 gives the full variable domain: DTGVSQNPRHKITKRGQNVTFRCDPISEHNRLYWYRQTLGQGPEFLTYFQNEAQLEKSRLLSDRFSAERPKGSFSTLEIQRTEQGDSAMYLCASSSQRTGELFFGEGSRLTVL.

The V gene is TRBV11-2, the J gene TRBJ2-7; TRBD2 matches 12 bases. This CDR3 spans 16 amino acids. Germline CDR1 and CDR2: SGHAT and FQNNGV. J gave up 2 bases and V 5 bases, and 7 bases lay outside the gene matches. CDR3 in amino acids: CASSHGLAGRTYEQYF. In DNA, the CDR3 is TGTGCCAGCAGCCATGGACTAGCGGGGCGAACCTACGAGCAGTACTTC.

The chain couples TRBV5-4 to TRBJ2-7; D not resolved. The length of the CDR3 is 14 residues. Germline values: CDR1 SGHNT, CDR2 YYREEE (reference sequence). Between the trimmed V and J ends, which lost 0 bases and 3 bases, there was a span of 10 bases. The CDR3 loop reads CASSLAGRNYEQYF. DNA of the CDR3: TGTGCCAGCAGCTTGGCCGGCAGAAACTACGAGCAGTACTTC.

This clone appeared a single time. The chain has TRBV14 and TRBJ2-3, with D unclear. The CDR3 runs to 14 residues. Trimming pared 2 bases from V and 3 bases from J, leaving 9 bases between. CDR1 SGHDN and CDR2 FVKESK come from the germline V gene. CDR3 sequence: CASSQNTGTDTQYF. Here the CDR3 DNA reads TGTGCCAGCAGCCAAAACACCGGGACAGATACGCAGTATTTT.

This CDR3 reads CASSRAGGTEAFF. Here the CDR3 DNA reads TGTGCCAGCAGTAGAGCAGGGGGCACTGAAGCTTTCTTT. V usage is TRBV27 and J usage is TRBJ1-1; TRBD1 agrees at 7 bases. V was clipped by 5 bases and J by 4 bases; unmatched bases: 4. The CDR3 extends over 13 amino acids. The germline V gene encodes CDR1 MNHEY and CDR2 SMNVEV (reference sequence).

To note about this clone: The junction shows a germline mismatch at one end, possibly a read error. The chain uses TRBV6-1 and TRBJ1-1; D perhaps matches TRBD1 (5 bases). The CDR3 length is 14 residues. CDR1 and CDR2 from the germline V gene are MNHNS and SASEGT. As DNA, the CDR3 is TGTGCCAGCAGAGAAGGGACTTGGGGCACTGAAGCTTTCTTT. It encodes CASREGTWGTEAFF.

The V call is TRBV6-5, the J call TRBJ2-3; D is unclear. This CDR3 region has 11 residues. CDR1 and CDR2 (germline): MNHEY, SVGAGI. The V end lost 8 bases, the J end lost 0 bases, and 3 bases lay between the germline ends. The CDR3 is CASVSTDTQYF. The CDR3 coding sequence is TGTGCCAGCGTAAGCACAGATACGCAGTATTTT.

This rearrangement joins TRBV7-2 to TRBJ1-1; D not resolved. Deletions cut 5 bases from V and 1 base from J, with 17 bases between. CDR1 is SGHTA, CDR2 FQGNSA, per germline. This CDR3 has 16 residues. DNA of the CDR3: TGTGCCAGCAGCCCTGGCTCGGGTCCAGCGAACACTGAAGCTTTCTTT. It encodes CASSPGSGPANTEAFF.

CDR3 sequence (DNA): TGCGCCAGCAGCTTTCTCCAGGGGAGGGACGAGCAGTACTTC. Translated, it gives CASSFLQGRDEQYF. The V call is TRBV5-1, the J call TRBJ2-7; maybe TRBD2 (7 bases). Germline values: CDR1 SGHRS, CDR2 YFSETQ. The V end lost 2 bases, the J end lost 5 bases, and 14 bases lay between the germline ends. The CDR3 is made up of 14 amino acids.

The V and J genes are TRBV19 and TRBJ2-7; the match to TRBD2 covers 7 bases. V lost 1 base and J lost 6; bases outside the gene matches: 3. Germline CDR1 reads LNHDA; CDR2 reads SQIVND (reference sequence). The CDR3 loop spans 13 amino acids. The CDR3 spells CASSIGEGGEQYF. The DNA of the CDR3 is TGTGCCAGTAGTATAGGGGAGGGTGGCGAGCAGTACTTC.

V usage is TRBV19 and J usage is TRBJ1-3; D gene ambiguous. From germline, CDR1 is LNHDA and CDR2 SQIVND (reference sequence). The CDR3 has 14 amino acids. V gave up 7 bases and J gave up 2 bases, with 12 bases separating them. CDR3 sequence reads: CASTLSEAGNTIYF. CDR3 coding DNA: TGTGCCAGTACCCTGAGTGAGGCTGGAAACACCATATATTTT.

The genes are TRBV4-1 and TRBJ1-4; D possibly corresponds to TRBD1 (5 bases). The CDR3 loop spans 15 amino acids. CDR1 and CDR2 from the germline V gene are MGHRA and YSYEKL. Between the trimmed V and J ends, which lost 0 bases and 6 bases, there was a span of 11 bases. CDR3 region: CASSQDPGVYEKLFF. The CDR3 nucleotides are TGCGCCAGCAGCCAAGATCCGGGGGTTTATGAAAAACTGTTTTTT.

The chain carries TRBV27 and TRBJ1-5; D uncertain. This CDR3 comprises 14 residues. Trimming removed 6 bases at V and 9 bases at J, with 18 bases between. CDR1 is MNHEY and CDR2 is SMNVEV in the germline V gene (reference sequence). In nucleotides, the CDR3 is TGTGCCAGCAGCCCTCGGGCAGGCTTTAGGCCCCAGCATTTT. This translates into CASSPRAGFRPQHF.

The genes are TRBV9 and TRBJ2-7; D is unclear. The germline gives CDR1 SGDLS, CDR2 YYNGEE. The CDR3 sequence is 11 residues long. V shed 4 bases and J shed 3 bases, with 5 bases lying between them. CDR3 sequence: CASSTGYEQYF. The CDR3 DNA follows: TGTGCCAGCAGCACCGGCTACGAGCAGTACTTC.

In this sample, this clone turned up once. The chain uses TRBV9 and TRBJ2-4, with TRBD1 matching 9 bases. CDR1 is SGDLS and CDR2 is YYNGEE in the germline V gene. The CDR3 has 16 amino acids. V shed 0 bases and J 13 bases; nucleotides not matched to a gene: 14. Here the CDR3 DNA reads TGTGCCAGCAGCGTAGGGGACAGGGTGCGGGATCATCGACAGTACTTC. Its translation: CASSVGDRVRDHRQYF.

The chain joins TRBV28 to TRBJ1-5, with D tentatively TRBD1 (6 bases). The germline V gene has CDR1 MDHEN and CDR2 SYDVKM. This CDR3 contains 18 residues. Trimming cost V 5 bases and J 7 bases, with 27 bases left between them. The CDR3 sequence is CASSALKLRGRGNQPQHF. The DNA for the CDR3 is TGTGCCAGCAGTGCTCTGAAGTTGAGAGGCAGGGGAAACCAGCCCCAGCATTTT. The variable domain in full, with the rest retrieved from reference TRBV28 and TRBJ1-5, is DVKVTQSSRYLVKRTGEKVFLECVQDMDHENMFWYRQDPGLGLRLIYFSYDVKMKEKGDIPEGYSVSREKKERFSLILESASTNQTSMYLCASSALKLRGRGNQPQHFGDGTRLSIL.

This clone was seen only once. The J gene is TRBJ2-2, the V gene TRBV28; D is uncertain. The CDR3 length is 15 residues. CDR1 MDHEN and CDR2 SYDVKM come from the germline V gene. V was trimmed by 7 bases and J by 0 bases, leaving 12 bases between them. CDR3 DNA sequence: TGTGCCAGCAAAAGCAGAGTCGCGAACACCGGGGAGCTGTTTTTT. Translation gives CASKSRVANTGELFF. Drawing the rest from reference TRBV28 and TRBJ2-2, the complete variable domain is DVKVTQSSRYLVKRTGEKVFLECVQDMDHENMFWYRQDPGLGLRLIYFSYDVKMKEKGDIPEGYSVSREKKERFSLILESASTNQTSMYLCASKSRVANTGELFFGEGSRLTVL.

This sequence joins TRBV27 and TRBJ2-4, with no clear D. The CDR3 consists of 13 residues. Trimming removed 5 bases from V and 11 bases from J, with 16 bases in between. Germline CDR1 MNHEY, CDR2 SMNVEV (reference sequence). The CDR3 loop is CASSTTPVIVQYF. The CDR3 DNA is TGTGCCAGCAGTACGACCCCGGTTATAGTTCAGTACTTC.

J is TRBJ1-1 and V is TRBV7-9, with 9 bases identical to TRBD1. With 5 bases clipped from V and 6 bases from J, the junction kept 7 bases outside the gene matches. The length of the CDR3 is 14 residues. Germline values: CDR1 SEHNR, CDR2 FQNEAQ (reference sequence). Here the CDR3 DNA reads TGTGCCAGCAGCCGGACAGGGGCGAGGGCTGAAGCTTTCTTT. Translating it yields CASSRTGARAEAFF. Combining the CDR3 with reference TRBV7-9 and TRBJ1-1 gives the whole variable domain DTGVSQNPRHKITKRGQNVTFRCDPISEHNRLYWYRQTLGQGPEFLTYFQNEAQLEKSRLLSDRFSAERPKGSFSTLEIQRTEQGDSAMYLCASSRTGARAEAFFGQGTRLTVV.

The sample holds one count of this clone. The chain joins TRBV9 to TRBJ2-7, with a possible D match to TRBD2 (6 bases). V lost 0 bases and J 1 base, leaving 14 bases between the germline ends. The CDR3 has 16 amino acids. From germline, CDR1 is SGDLS and CDR2 YYNGEE. CDR3 in DNA: TGTGCCAGCAGCGTAGGTGTGGTCGGGAGTTCCTACGAGCAGTACTTC. Translated, it gives CASSVGVVGSSYEQYF.

The chain couples TRBV30 to TRBJ1-4, with a weak D call TRBD1 (5 bases). Looked up from germline, CDR1 is GTSNPN and CDR2 is SVGIG (reference sequence). The CDR3 covers 13 residues. V was pared by 0 bases and J by 8 bases, with 10 bases between. CDR3 DNA sequence: TGTGCCTGGAGTGTGGCAGGGTACGAAAAACTGTTTTTT. This translates into CAWSVAGYEKLFF.

CDR3 DNA: TGTGCCAGCAGCGTAGGGGGGACTGGGGTAAATGAGCAGTTCTTC. This codes for CASSVGGTGVNEQFF. The genes are TRBV9 and TRBJ2-1, with D possibly TRBD2 on 6 matching bases. The CDR3 extends over 15 amino acids. V lost 0 bases and J 7 bases, leaving 14 bases between the germline ends. CDR1 and CDR2 (germline): SGDLS, YYNGEE.

This CDR3 is CASSEAAGGREQFF. CDR3 in DNA: TGTGCCAGCAGTGAAGCAGCGGGAGGGCGGGAGCAGTTCTTC. This chain links TRBV6-4 with TRBJ2-1; 10 nucleotides align to TRBD2. The CDR3 is 14 residues long. Trimming took 3 bases from V and 10 from J; bases not matched to a gene: 6. The germline CDR1 and CDR2 sequences are MRHNA and SNTAGT.